The next 9 T cell receptor beta chains were all read from a single sample in a study of T cells in Graves' hyperthyroidism and ophthalmopathy. Amplified TCR beta CDR3 regions came from RNA transcripts. In the first-round RT-PCR of the TCR CDR3, the HTBI primer set was used. One entry per CDR3 protein, called by TCRdb with MiXCR from the multiplex PCR reads. The sample carries a few hundred thousand distinct CDR3 sequences, just over 45% recorded once. The source material was peripheral blood or thyroid tissue (not recorded which). The receptor source for this set is a woman under 30 with Graves' hyperthyroidism.

The V call is TRBV19, the J call TRBJ2-2; 14 bases are a match to TRBD2. After removal of 4 bases from V and 5 bases from J, the junction contained 9 bases not matched to a gene. CDR1 is LNHDA and CDR2 is SQIVND in the germline V gene (reference sequence). The CDR3 has 18 amino acids. CDR3 sequence (DNA): TGTGCCAGTAGTACAGGGACTAGCGGGAGAGGTTGGACCGGGGAGCTGTTTTTT. It encodes CASSTGTSGRGWTGELFF.

DNA for the CDR3: TGTGCCAGCAGCTTTACAGCAGGGAACTATGGCTACACCATATATTTT. This gives the protein CASSFTAGNYGYTIYF. The chain combines TRBV7-6 with TRBJ1-3, with TRBD1 as a possible D gene (5 bases). The germline V gene encodes CDR1 SGHVS and CDR2 FNYEAQ. Trimming pared 3 bases from V and 8 bases from J, leaving 20 bases between. This CDR3 is built from 16 residues.

V is TRBV11-1 and J is TRBJ1-2; D remains ambiguous. Trimming cost V 3 bases and J 0 bases, with 17 bases left between them. The CDR3 covers 17 residues. Germline V gene data show CDR1 as SGHAT and CDR2 as FQDESV (reference sequence). The DNA of the CDR3 is TGTGCCAGCAGCTTGAGGGAGGGAGGAATAGCTAACTATGGCTACACCTTC. Translation: CASSLREGGIANYGYTF.

This clonotype was found many times. This chain joins TRBV12-3 or TRBV12-4 and TRBJ2-7; 11 bases align to TRBD2. Germline trimming cut 5 bases from V and 2 bases from J; bases unmatched to any gene: 8. The CDR3 sequence is 16 residues long. CDR3: CASSLNLAGGTYEQYF. CDR3 sequence (DNA): TGTGCCAGCAGTCTTAATCTAGCGGGAGGTACCTACGAGCAGTACTTC.

This clonotype was found many times. The chain couples TRBV14 to TRBJ1-2; no firm D call. The germline V gene encodes CDR1 SGHDN and CDR2 FVKESK. The CDR3 totals 13 residues. V gave up 1 base and J gave up 5 bases, with 8 bases separating them. CDR3 loop: CASSQVMGYGYTF. In DNA, the CDR3 is TGTGCCAGCAGCCAAGTGATGGGATATGGCTACACCTTC.

The chain recombines TRBV7-6 with TRBJ2-7; maybe TRBD2 (6 bases). The CDR3 length is 13 residues. V lost 0 bases, J lost 7 bases, and 10 bases lay in between. The germline CDR1 and CDR2 sequences are SGHVS and FNYEAQ. CDR3 coding DNA: TGTGCCAGCAGCTTAGCTGCGGGGCATGAGCAGTACTTC. Translation gives CASSLAAGHEQYF.

This sequence joins TRBV29-1 and TRBJ1-2, with D possibly being TRBD1 (5 bases). Trimming removed 8 bases from V and 4 bases from J, with 14 bases in between. The CDR3 has 12 amino acids. The germline V gene encodes CDR1 SQVTM and CDR2 ANQGSEA. CDR3 residues: CSQGTGGYGYTF. The CDR3 nucleotides are TGCAGCCAAGGGACGGGGGGCTATGGCTACACCTTC.

This chain uses TRBV29-1 with TRBJ1-5; D is ambiguous. The V end was cut by 6 bases, the J end by 0 bases, with 12 bases between. Germline CDR1 reads SQVTM; CDR2 reads ANQGSEA. The CDR3 runs 14 residues. CDR3 nucleotide sequence: TGCAGCGTAGAAAAGGTAAATAGCAATCAGCCCCAGCATTTT. Residues: CSVEKVNSNQPQHF.

Notes on this clonotype: At one boundary the junction diverges from the germline segment, which might be a read error. The CDR3 nucleotides are TGTGCCAGCAACGTAGCTCCCACCTACGAGCAGTACTTC. It specifies CASNVAPTYEQYF. The V gene is TRBV9, the J gene TRBJ2-7; D is unresolved. CDR3 length: 13 amino acids. CDR1 and CDR2 (germline): SGDLS, YYNGEE.